Shown below are 8 T cell receptor beta chains from a single sample sequenced in a study of T cells in Graves' hyperthyroidism and ophthalmopathy. What was amplified from RNA transcripts were TCR beta CDR3 regions. During a first-round RT-PCR of the TCR CDR3, the HTBI primer set was used. TCRdb itself ran the multiplex PCR reads through MiXCR, one entry per CDR3 protein. The sample yields roughly 840,000 distinct CDR3 sequences, over 35% seen once. The source material was blood. These receptors all come from a man between 18 and 35 years old with Graves' hyperthyroidism.

The gene calls are TRBV4-1 and TRBJ2-5; D is unresolved. This CDR3 is 16 amino acids long. CDR1 MGHRA and CDR2 YSYEKL come from the germline V gene. V lost 4 bases, J lost 1 base, and 16 bases lay in between. The CDR3 DNA sequence: TGCGCCAGCAGCCCCCAAAAGACGGGCAGCCAAGAGACCCAGTACTTC. Translating it yields CASSPQKTGSQETQYF.

The gene calls are TRBV19 and TRBJ1-1; the D is unclear. V lost 1 base to trimming and J lost 5 bases, with 8 bases between them. Germline CDR1 LNHDA, CDR2 SQIVND (reference sequence). CDR3 size: 13 residues. Here the CDR3 reads CASSIGTGTEAFF. The DNA for the CDR3 is TGTGCCAGTAGTATAGGGACTGGGACTGAAGCTTTCTTT. Filled out from reference TRBV19 and TRBJ1-1, the complete variable domain reads DGGITQSPKYLFRKEGQNVTLSCEQNLNHDAMYWYRQDPGQGLRLIYYSQIVNDFQKGDIAEGYSVSREKKESFPLTVTSAQKNPTAFYLCASSIGTGTEAFFGQGTRLTVV.

The chain joins TRBV6-2 or TRBV6-3 to TRBJ1-1; D unclear. Germline lookup yields CDR1 MNHEY and CDR2 SVGEGT. CDR3 length equals 11 residues. CDR3 nucleotides: TGTGCAATTGCAGAGGGCGCTGAAGCTTTCTTT. Translating gives CAIAEGAEAFF.

This chain links TRBV5-1 with TRBJ2-5; D uncertain. Germline assignment: CDR1 SGHRS and CDR2 YFSETQ. Between the trimmed V and J ends, which lost 1 base and 4 bases, there was a span of 11 bases. This CDR3 contains 14 residues. CDR3 sequence reads: CASSLRSGLETQYF. As DNA, the CDR3 is TGCGCCAGCAGCTTGAGGTCTGGGCTAGAGACCCAGTACTTC.

The CDR3 spells CASSQDAMGTQYF. The DNA for the CDR3 is TGCGCCAGCAGCCAAGATGCGATGGGCACCCAGTACTTC. The V call is TRBV4-1, the J call TRBJ2-5; D gene uncertain. Trimming stripped 0 bases from V and 8 bases from J, with 10 bases between. The germline gives CDR1 MGHRA, CDR2 YSYEKL. CDR3 length: 13 amino acids.

To note about this clonotype: A single base separates this from a much larger clone, so it may be a read error. The V call is TRBV7-2, the J call TRBJ2-2, with 8 bases aligning to TRBD1. There are 16 residues in the CDR3. The germline V gene has CDR1 SGHTA and CDR2 FQGNSA. CDR3 DNA: TGTGCCAGCAGCTCCATTCTGGACAGGGACACCGGGGAGCCGTTTTTT. It yields the protein CASSSILDRDTGEPFF.

Many counts were recorded for this clonotype. The chain has TRBV25-1 and TRBJ2-2; either TRBD1 or TRBD2 may supply D (5 bases each). Trimming removed 0 bases from V and 3 bases from J, with 11 bases in between. The CDR3 runs 16 residues. Germline CDR1 MGHDK, CDR2 SYGVNS. The CDR3 is CASSEYEGTYTGELFF. For the CDR3, the DNA is TGTGCCAGCAGTGAATATGAGGGGACCTACACCGGGGAGCTGTTTTTT.

As to this clonotype: This may be a read error: a much more frequent sequence differs by one nucleotide. The genes are TRBV2 and TRBJ1-2; no clear D. The CDR3 has 12 residues. V was shortened by 7 bases and J by 0 bases, with 6 bases between the two germline ends. CDR1 is SNHLY and CDR2 is FYNNEI in the germline V gene. The CDR3 nucleotides are TGTGCCAGCATCGGATCTAACTATGGCTACACCTTC. Translating gives CASIGSNYGYTF. The variable domain in full, with the rest retrieved from reference TRBV2 and TRBJ1-2, is EPEVTQTPSHQVTQMGQEVILRCVPISNHLYFYWYRQILGQKVEFLVSFYNNEISEKSEIFDDQFSVERPDGSNFTLKIRSTKLEDSAMYFCASIGSNYGYTFGSGTRLTVV.